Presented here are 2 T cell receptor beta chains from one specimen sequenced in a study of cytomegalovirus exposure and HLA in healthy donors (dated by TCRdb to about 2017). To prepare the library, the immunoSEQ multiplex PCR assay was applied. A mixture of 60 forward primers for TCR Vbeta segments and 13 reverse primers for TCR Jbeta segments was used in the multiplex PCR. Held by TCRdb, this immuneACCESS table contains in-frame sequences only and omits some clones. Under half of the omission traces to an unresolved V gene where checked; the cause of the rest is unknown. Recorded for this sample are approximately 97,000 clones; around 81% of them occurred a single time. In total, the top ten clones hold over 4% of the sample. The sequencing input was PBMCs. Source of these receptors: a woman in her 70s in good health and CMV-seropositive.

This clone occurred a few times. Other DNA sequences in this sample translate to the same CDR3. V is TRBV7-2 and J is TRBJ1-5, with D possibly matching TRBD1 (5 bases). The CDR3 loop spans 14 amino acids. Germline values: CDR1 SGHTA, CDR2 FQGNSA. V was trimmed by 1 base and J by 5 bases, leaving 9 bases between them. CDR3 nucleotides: TGTGCCAGCAGCTTAGAAGGGGCCTATCAGCCCCAGCATTTT. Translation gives CASSLEGAYQPQHF.

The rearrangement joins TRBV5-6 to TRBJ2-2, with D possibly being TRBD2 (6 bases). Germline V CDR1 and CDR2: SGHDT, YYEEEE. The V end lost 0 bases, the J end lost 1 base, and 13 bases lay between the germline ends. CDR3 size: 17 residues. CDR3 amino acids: CASSLAGWGENTGELFF. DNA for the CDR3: TGTGCCAGCAGCTTGGCAGGTTGGGGGGAGAACACCGGGGAGCTGTTTTTT.